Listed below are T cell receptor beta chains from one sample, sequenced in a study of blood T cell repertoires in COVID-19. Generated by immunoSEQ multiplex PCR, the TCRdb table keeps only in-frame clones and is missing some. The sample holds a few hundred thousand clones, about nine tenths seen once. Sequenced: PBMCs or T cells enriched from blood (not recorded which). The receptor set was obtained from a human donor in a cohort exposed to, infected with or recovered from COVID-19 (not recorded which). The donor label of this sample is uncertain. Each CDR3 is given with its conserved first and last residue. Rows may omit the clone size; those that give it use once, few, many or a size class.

CASSLGLAGKQETQYF	TRBV5-8	.
CASTSSGQINSPLHF	TRBV7-9	.
CASSFRDRGTGELFF	TRBV9	.
CASSASTPNTEAFF	TRBV19	once
CATSAGGYEQYF	TRBV24-1	.
CASRRAWRTRYEQYF	TRBV6-5	.
CASSQQESNTGELFF	TRBV7-2	.
CASSYPIGQLNEQFF	TRBV6-2/TRBV6-3	.
CASSYFTGYSGNTIYF	TRBV7-2	once
CASSTGSVQYF	TRBV2	.
CSVCSRADTEAFF	TRBV29-1	.
CASSLNRGVTTEAFF	TRBV27	.
CASRINTDTQYF	TRBV7-9	.
CASSQDDRGIEKLFF	TRBV4-1	.
CASSWDRVDGELFF	TRBV5-4	.
CASSHPGQGEETQYF	TRBV7-9	once
CASSPGPLTGGYGYTF	TRBV18	few
CASSIEAVRLPSGYTF	TRBV19	.
CASRSAMNTEAFF	TRBV19	.
CASSLDRTGVRGEQYF	TRBV11-2	.
CASSLQGAVGYTF	TRBV12-3/TRBV12-4	.
CASSSTKGQGDYGYTF	TRBV11-2	few
CASSEVVGGISGEQFF	TRBV9	.
CASSRRGSIYGYTF	TRBV6-5	few
CASSLGAGTLHF	TRBV12-3/TRBV12-4	.
CASSQGQISGNTIYF	TRBV14	.
CASSPTSGGADTQYF	TRBV2	.
CASSPPLSGELFF	TRBV3-1/TRBV3-2	.
CASTDRDAEGYTF	TRBV19	.
CASSIEGRNTEAFF	TRBV19	.
CASRGTGENYGYTF	TRBV19	.
CASSLYGGGTGELFF	TRBV5-6	.
CASSREEGRNTEAFF	TRBV4-1	.